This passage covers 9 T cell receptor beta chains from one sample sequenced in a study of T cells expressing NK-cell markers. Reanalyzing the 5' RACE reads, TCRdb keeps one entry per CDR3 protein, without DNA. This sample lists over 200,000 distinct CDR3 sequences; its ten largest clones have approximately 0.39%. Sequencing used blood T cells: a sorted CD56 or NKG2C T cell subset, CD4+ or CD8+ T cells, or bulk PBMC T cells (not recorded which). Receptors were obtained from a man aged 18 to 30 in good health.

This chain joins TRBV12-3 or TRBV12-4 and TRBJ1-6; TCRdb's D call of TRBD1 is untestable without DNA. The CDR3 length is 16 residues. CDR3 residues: CASRQTGLSYNSPLHF.

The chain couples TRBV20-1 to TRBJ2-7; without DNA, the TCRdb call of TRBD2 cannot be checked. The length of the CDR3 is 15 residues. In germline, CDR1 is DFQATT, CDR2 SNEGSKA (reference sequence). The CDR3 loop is CSARVRGREAYEQYF.

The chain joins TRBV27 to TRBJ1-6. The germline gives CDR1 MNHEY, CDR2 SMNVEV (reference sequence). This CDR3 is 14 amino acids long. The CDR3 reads CASSFSTFNSPLHF.

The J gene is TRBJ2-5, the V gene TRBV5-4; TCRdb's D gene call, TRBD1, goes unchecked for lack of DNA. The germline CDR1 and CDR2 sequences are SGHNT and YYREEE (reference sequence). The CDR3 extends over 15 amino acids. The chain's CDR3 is CASKERTGPGETQYF.

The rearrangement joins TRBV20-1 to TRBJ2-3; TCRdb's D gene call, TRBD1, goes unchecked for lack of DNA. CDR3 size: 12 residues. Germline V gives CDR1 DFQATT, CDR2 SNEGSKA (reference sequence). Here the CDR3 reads CSVGPVADTQYF.

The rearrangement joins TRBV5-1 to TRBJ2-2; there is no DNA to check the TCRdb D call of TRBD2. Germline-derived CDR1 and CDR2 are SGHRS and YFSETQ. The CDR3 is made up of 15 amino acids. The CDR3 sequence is CASKGTSGRTGELFF.

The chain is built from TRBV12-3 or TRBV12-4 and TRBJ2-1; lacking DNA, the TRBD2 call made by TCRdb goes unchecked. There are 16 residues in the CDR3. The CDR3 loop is CASSLGVGLAFNEQFF.

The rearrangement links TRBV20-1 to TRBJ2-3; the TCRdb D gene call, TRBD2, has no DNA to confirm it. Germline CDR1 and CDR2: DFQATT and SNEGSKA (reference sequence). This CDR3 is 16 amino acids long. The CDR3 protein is CSARGLAVTGGDTQYF.

The CDR3 loop reads CASSPGQPSSQPQHF. The chain links TRBV6-5 to TRBJ1-5; the D call from TCRdb, TRBD1, cannot be confirmed without DNA. The CDR3 is made up of 15 amino acids. Per the germline V gene, CDR1 is MNHEY and CDR2 is SVGAGI.